This TCR beta chain was found in a study of a mutant IDH1 vaccine in newly diagnosed glioma. About the study: Vaccination was launched 4-6 weeks after radiotherapy alone, or with temozolomide cycles. The therapy given earlier, which was standard therapy, consisted of radiotherapy, temozolomide, or both, and most of the patients received both. Sex distribution of treated patients was about 62% male and roughly 38% female; mean age was 40.4 years.

Described time point: week 35, safety follow-up. Doses consisted of 300 ug of mutant IDH1 20-mer peptide each, paired with topical imiquimod. The CDR3 loop spans 14 amino acids. Germline CDR1 is SEHNR and CDR2 is FQNEAQ (reference sequence). The V and J ends lost 4 bases and 2 bases respectively, with 9 bases between them. TCRdb's copy holds only in-frame clones and misses some; the assay was immunoSEQ multiplex PCR. The sample lists approximately 50,000 clones; approximately 87% were seen once. On this clone: Its antigen is unidentified.

The receptor comes from a man aged 40-49 years with glioma. This specimen was PBMCs, taken from a glioma patient whose treatment included an IDH1 peptide vaccine. The chain carries TRBV7-9 and TRBJ1-5, with D perhaps TRBD1 (5 bases). The DNA for the CDR3 is TGTGCCAGCAGCTCAACAGGCCGCAATCAGCCCCAGCATTTT. Its translation: CASSSTGRNQPQHF.